This T cell receptor beta chain was sequenced in a study of blood T cell repertoires in COVID-19. Study details: Collection of acute and convalescent COVID-19 samples took place in the United States, Italy and Spain.

The V gene's germline CDR1 is SGHKS and CDR2 YYEKEE (reference sequence). The CDR3 is 16 amino acids. Trimming at V came to 0 bases and at J to 6 bases, leaving 6 bases not matched to a gene. The table came from immunoSEQ multiplex PCR; TCRdb's copy has only in-frame clones and leaves some out. The sample holds roughly 70,000 clones; 75% to 90% are singletons and the top ten take approximately 5%. The V and J genes are TRBV5-5 and TRBJ1-1; 12 nucleotides align to TRBD1. Sequencing was performed on peripheral blood. The TCR originated in a man aged 50-59 years with active COVID-19. This chain's CDR3 is CASSLGPGQGAAEAFF. The CDR3 DNA reads as TGTGCCAGCAGCTTGGGACCGGGACAGGGGGCGGCTGAAGCTTTCTTT.